This passage covers 16 T cell receptor beta chains from one sample sequenced in a study of cytomegalovirus exposure and HLA in healthy donors. Both 60 Vbeta primers and 13 Jbeta primers went into the PCR. The data were produced by immunoSEQ multiplex PCR, yet TCRdb's version contains in-frame clones alone and is incomplete. The sample has around 110,000 clones; the top ten hold 3.7%. Sample: PBMCs. These receptors were obtained from a young man in good health and CMV-seronegative.

J is TRBJ2-3 and V is TRBV5-1; D ambiguous. This CDR3 region has 15 residues. Germline V CDR1 and CDR2: SGHRS, YFSETQ. V was trimmed by 0 bases and J by 0 bases, leaving 8 bases between them. In DNA form, the CDR3 reads TGCGCCAGCAGCTTGGACTGGGCTAGCACAGATACGCAGTATTTT. It codes for CASSLDWASTDTQYF.

The V gene is TRBV5-1, the J gene TRBJ2-6; tentative D call: TRBD2 (7 bases). Germline-derived CDR1 and CDR2 are SGHRS and YFSETQ. V was shortened by 5 bases and J by 0 bases, with 30 bases between the two germline ends. The CDR3 consists of 22 residues. This CDR3 reads CASRPQGRGEKDGHSGANVLTF. CDR3 DNA sequence: TGCGCCAGCAGACCCCAAGGGAGGGGGGAAAAGGACGGGCACTCTGGGGCCAACGTCCTGACTTTC.

The chain links TRBV5-1 to TRBJ1-4; 8 positions match TRBD1. There are 14 residues in the CDR3. Trimming took 5 bases from V and 0 from J; bases not matched to a gene: 0. Germline loops: CDR1 SGHRS, CDR2 YFSETQ. DNA of the CDR3: TGCGCCAGCAGACAGGGGGCAACTAATGAAAAACTGTTTTTT. Translated: CASRQGATNEKLFF.

This chain joins TRBV6-5 and TRBJ1-5; 9 bases align to TRBD1. CDR1 is MNHEY and CDR2 is SVGAGI in the germline V gene. The junction had 2 bases not matched to a gene; V was cut back by 8 bases and J by 3 bases. The CDR3 extends over 13 amino acids. This CDR3 reads CASRDRVNQPQHF. The CDR3 DNA reads as TGTGCCAGCCGGGACAGGGTCAATCAGCCCCAGCATTTT.

The chain uses TRBV6-5 and TRBJ1-3; D not resolved. Trimming took 6 bases from V and 2 from J, leaving 8 bases between them. The germline CDR1 and CDR2 sequences are MNHEY and SVGAGI. CDR3 length: 13 residues. CDR3 coding DNA: TGTGCCAGCAGGCCCGGGGCTGGAAACACCATATATTTT. This encodes CASRPGAGNTIYF.

The V call is TRBV5-1, the J call TRBJ2-7; D is undetermined. Trimming took 0 bases from V and 0 from J, leaving 10 bases between them. The CDR3 has 15 amino acids. Germline V gene lookup returns CDR1 SGHRS and CDR2 YFSETQ. The DNA of the CDR3 is TGCGCCAGCAGCTTGGGTACAAGGAGCTCCTACGAGCAGTACTTC. Translating it yields CASSLGTRSSYEQYF. The whole variable domain, remainder taken from reference TRBV5-1 and TRBJ2-7, is KAGVTQTPRYLIKTRGQQVTLSCSPISGHRSVSWYQQTPGQGLQFLFEYFSETQRNKGNFPGRFSGRQFSNSRSEMNVSTLELGDSALYLCASSLGTRSSYEQYFGPGTRLTVT.

The genes are TRBV11-1 and TRBJ2-2; D uncertain. V was pared by 5 bases and J by 0 bases, with 10 bases between. The CDR3 consists of 15 residues. In germline, CDR1 is SGHAT, CDR2 FQDESV (reference sequence). CDR3 nucleotides: TGTGCCAGCAGCCCGTCGGCGGCGAACACCGGGGAGCTGTTTTTT. Amino acid sequence: CASSPSAANTGELFF.

The chain recombines TRBV5-1 with TRBJ1-1; D is possibly TRBD1 (5 bases). Germline V CDR1 and CDR2: SGHRS, YFSETQ. Trimming shortened V by 1 base and J by 2 bases, and 9 bases separated the two germline ends. This CDR3 is 14 amino acids long. CDR3 residues: CASSLRGQNTEAFF. Here the CDR3 DNA reads TGCGCCAGCAGCTTGAGGGGCCAAAACACTGAAGCTTTCTTT.

The chain has TRBV5-1 and TRBJ1-5; 8 bases are shared with TRBD1. Trimming removed 4 bases from V and 1 base from J; junction bases left unmatched: 7. Germline V gene data show CDR1 as SGHRS and CDR2 as YFSETQ. This CDR3 spans 16 amino acids. The CDR3 protein is CASSIGQGGSNQPQHF. As DNA, the CDR3 is TGCGCCAGCAGCATCGGACAGGGTGGAAGCAATCAGCCCCAGCATTTT. Drawing the rest from reference TRBV5-1 and TRBJ1-5, the complete variable domain is KAGVTQTPRYLIKTRGQQVTLSCSPISGHRSVSWYQQTPGQGLQFLFEYFSETQRNKGNFPGRFSGRQFSNSRSEMNVSTLELGDSALYLCASSIGQGGSNQPQHFGDGTRLSIL.

The CDR3 nucleotides read TGTGCCAGTAGTATCGGACAGTGGTATCAGCCCCAGCATTTT. Its translation is CASSIGQWYQPQHF. The V gene is TRBV19, the J gene TRBJ1-5, with TRBD1 as a possible D gene (6 bases). This CDR3 spans 14 amino acids. Germline loops: CDR1 LNHDA, CDR2 SQIVND (reference sequence). V dropped 3 bases and J dropped 5 bases, with 11 bases sitting between them.

The chain employs TRBV30 and TRBJ2-7; 8 bases are a match to TRBD1. The CDR3 has 13 amino acids. V lost 3 bases to trimming and J lost 7 bases; unmatched junction nucleotides: 8. Looked up from germline, CDR1 is GTSNPN and CDR2 is SVGIG (reference sequence). The CDR3 coding sequence is TGTGCCTGGAGAAGGACAGGGAAAGGGGAGCAGTACTTC. It yields the protein CAWRRTGKGEQYF.

This chain links TRBV2 with TRBJ1-6; D is unresolved. Trimming stripped 4 bases from V and 10 bases from J, with 14 bases between. CDR1 is SNHLY and CDR2 is FYNNEI in the germline V gene. The CDR3 sequence is 14 residues long. The CDR3 protein is CASSGAGALSPLHF. In DNA, the CDR3 is TGTGCCAGCAGTGGGGCAGGTGCTCTCTCACCCCTCCACTTT.

The chain carries TRBV9 and TRBJ2-2; perhaps TRBD1 as D (6 bases). CDR1 is SGDLS, CDR2 YYNGEE, per germline. The CDR3 sequence is 17 residues long. Trimming removed 3 bases at V and 3 bases at J, with 18 bases between. CDR3 coding DNA: TGTGCCAGCAGCGCGAGACCAGGGGTAGGGGACACCGGGGAGCTGTTTTTT. Protein: CASSARPGVGDTGELFF.

This chain connects TRBV27 to TRBJ2-7; 9 bases match TRBD1. This CDR3 region has 15 residues. CDR1 is MNHEY, CDR2 SMNVEV, per germline (reference sequence). Trimming removed 5 bases from V and 3 bases from J; junction bases left unmatched: 8. CDR3 in amino acids: CASSVRDRDSYEQYF. The CDR3 coding sequence is TGTGCCAGCAGTGTCCGGGACAGGGATAGCTACGAGCAGTACTTC.

In DNA form, the CDR3 reads TGCAGCGTTGATGTCGGCAGGGGATACGAGCAGTACTTC. Its protein is CSVDVGRGYEQYF. The chain combines TRBV29-1 with TRBJ2-7; perhaps TRBD1 as D (6 bases). Germline V gene data show CDR1 as SQVTM and CDR2 as ANQGSEA. The CDR3 is 13 amino acids. V lost 3 bases and J 4 bases, leaving 13 bases between the germline ends.

This chain links TRBV1 with TRBJ2-1; whether TRBD2, the table's D call, matches the DNA was not checked. TRBV1 is listed as a pseudogene. This CDR3 has 17 amino acids. CDR3 protein: CTSSQDRREPSYNEQFF. In DNA, the CDR3 is TGCACCAGCAGCCAAGATAGGAGAGAACCCTCCTACAATGAGCAGTTCTTC.